This T cell receptor beta chain was captured in a study of cytomegalovirus exposure and HLA in healthy donors. Primers: 60 Vbeta forward and 13 Jbeta reverse. Sequencing used immunoSEQ multiplex PCR; TCRdb keeps in-frame clones, though not all of them. The repertoire consists of about 120,000 clones, with about 80% occurring once and the leading ten covering about 12%. The CDR3 extends over 14 amino acids. The germline V gene has CDR1 SGHVS and CDR2 FNYEAQ. The ends were cut back, 0 bases at V and 9 bases at J, with 12 bases in the middle. Healthy individuals who donated bone marrow served as the donors. As regards this clone: The antigen is unknown.

Overall study findings and caveats: Exclusion as indistinguishable affected some V segments, including TRBV6-2 and TRBV6-3.

The sequence was obtained from a woman between 35 and 50 years old in good health and CMV-seropositive. The specimen was PBMCs. The gene calls are TRBV7-6 and TRBJ2-1; possibly TRBD2 for D (5 bases). In DNA form, the CDR3 reads TGTGCCAGCAGCTTAGCAAGAGGGATATCTGAGCAGTTCTTC. Its protein product is CASSLARGISEQFF.